This T cell receptor beta chain was retrieved from a study of T cell clonality in common variable immunodeficiency. Notes on the study in general: CVID subjects shared fewer TCRbeta clones than healthy controls did.

The ends lost 4 bases at V and 6 bases at J; junction bases unmatched: 10. Per the germline V gene, CDR1 is SGHRS and CDR2 is YFSETQ. The CDR3 is made up of 15 amino acids. This clone came up many times. Its antigen is still unknown. From the germline J gene comes the end of the CDR3, since the read stops 3 residues before it. Patients and controls were mostly of Caucasian heritage. Blood samples were heparinized, 5 to 8 ml per donor. Clones were sequenced by immunoSEQ multiplex PCR, and TCRdb holds only the in-frame ones, with some missing. The table lists roughly 29,000 clones, no singletons, with about 13% in the top ten.

The gene calls are TRBV5-1 and TRBJ2-7; 10 bases align to TRBD1. The clonotype originates from a person between 18 and 69 years old in good health. The sequenced material came from peripheral blood mononuclear cells. This CDR3 is CASSPNPGTGVEQYF. CDR3 DNA, as far as it was read: TGCGCCAGCAGCCCAAACCCGGGGACAGGGGTCGAG.